These 11 T cell receptor beta chains were all obtained from the same sample, sequenced in a study of T cells after yellow fever vaccination. TCRdb re-called the 5' RACE reads through MiXCR, storing one row per CDR3 protein. Found here are hundreds of thousands of distinct CDR3 sequences, 9% to 15% of them singletons; the top ten hold 14% to 15%. The sample in question was PBMCs, obtained on the day of the yellow fever booster vaccination. These receptors were taken from a man aged 30-40 years who received the YFV17D yellow fever vaccine.

This clonotype turned up a few times. The chain employs TRBV9 and TRBJ1-1, with D hard to call. The length of the CDR3 is 13 residues. The ends were cut back, 2 bases at V and 7 bases at J, with 12 bases in the middle. Looked up from germline, CDR1 is SGDLS and CDR2 is YYNGEE. The CDR3 protein is CASSVGSGFEAFF. The CDR3 DNA is TGTGCCAGCAGCGTGGGTTCCGGTTTTGAAGCTTTCTTT.

In this sample, this clonotype turned up many times. The J gene is TRBJ2-7, the V gene TRBV27; 9 bases are a match to TRBD1. Germline V CDR1 and CDR2: MNHEY, SMNVEV (reference sequence). There are 15 residues in the CDR3. Trimming at V came to 7 bases and at J to 4 bases, leaving 11 bases not matched to a gene. The CDR3 loop reads CASKRTGGARYEQYF. CDR3 nucleotide sequence: TGTGCCAGCAAACGAACAGGGGGCGCCAGGTACGAGCAGTACTTC.

V usage is TRBV20-1 and J usage is TRBJ2-7, with 7 bases lining up with TRBD2. This CDR3 is 14 amino acids long. J was trimmed by 4 bases and V by 6 bases; bases with no gene match: 12. CDR1 is DFQATT and CDR2 is SNEGSKA in the germline V gene (reference sequence). DNA of the CDR3: TGCAGTGCGACTTGGGCGGGAGTGGAATACGAGCAGTACTTC. This codes for CSATWAGVEYEQYF.

In DNA, the CDR3 is TGTGCCAGCAGCGATGGACCAGGAGGTCCCCTCTACGAGCAGTACTTC. Protein sequence: CASSDGPGGPLYEQYF. The chain links TRBV7-2 to TRBJ2-7; tentatively, D is TRBD2 (5 bases). V lost 5 bases, J lost 3 bases, and 20 bases lay in between. The CDR3 is made up of 16 amino acids. Germline values: CDR1 SGHTA, CDR2 FQGNSA.

This clonotype was counted many times. The chain couples TRBV5-1 to TRBJ2-3; D may be TRBD1 or TRBD2 (5 bases each). The CDR3 is 14 residues long. The V end lost 4 bases, the J end lost 2 bases, and 11 bases lay between the germline ends. Germline lookup yields CDR1 SGHRS and CDR2 YFSETQ. CDR3 region: CASSESGPTDTQYF. CDR3 DNA: TGCGCCAGCAGCGAATCGGGACCCACAGATACGCAGTATTTT.

The table lists this clonotype with a few counts. V is TRBV5-6 and J is TRBJ2-7, with D possibly matching TRBD1 (6 bases). The CDR3 is 15 residues long. The V and J ends lost 7 bases and 0 bases respectively, with 17 bases between them. Germline assignment: CDR1 SGHDT and CDR2 YYEEEE. CDR3 coding DNA: TGTGCCAGCGGAACTCAGGGGCGTTCCTCCTACGAGCAGTACTTC. As protein: CASGTQGRSSYEQYF.

This clonotype was seen more than once but under ten times. The J gene is TRBJ1-3, the V gene TRBV12-3 or TRBV12-4; D gene ambiguous. V lost 0 bases and J 0 bases, leaving 6 bases between the germline ends. The CDR3 runs to 15 residues. The CDR3 sequence: CASSLASSSGNTIYF. The CDR3 DNA follows: TGTGCCAGCAGTTTAGCCAGCTCCTCTGGAAACACCATATATTTT.

The chain recombines TRBV4-2 with TRBJ1-5, with no clear D. The germline CDR1 and CDR2 sequences are LGHNA and YNFKEQ. The CDR3 covers 14 residues. V was shortened by 0 bases and J by 6 bases, with 9 bases between the two germline ends. CDR3 region: CASSQEARGQPQHF. CDR3 sequence (DNA): TGTGCCAGCAGCCAAGAAGCACGGGGTCAGCCCCAGCATTTT.

The chain uses TRBV6-5 and TRBJ2-3; the D is unclear. The CDR3 is made up of 12 amino acids. CDR1 and CDR2 from the germline V gene are MNHEY and SVGAGI. V lost 8 bases to trimming and J lost 4 bases, with 10 bases between them. CDR3 protein: CASGPKADTQYF. CDR3 in DNA: TGTGCCAGCGGGCCTAAGGCAGATACGCAGTATTTT.

The gene calls are TRBV7-9 and TRBJ2-5; D uncertain. Per germline, CDR1 SEHNR and CDR2 FQNEAQ (reference sequence). The length of the CDR3 is 14 residues. Between the trimmed V and J ends, which lost 5 bases and 2 bases, there was a span of 12 bases. CDR3 DNA: TGTGCCAGCAGCGTTCTCAGAAATCAAGAGACCCAGTACTTC. Translated: CASSVLRNQETQYF.

The rearrangement uses TRBV20-1 and TRBJ1-2; possibly TRBD1 for D (5 bases). The CDR3 is made up of 15 amino acids. The V and J ends lost 0 bases and 7 bases respectively, with 18 bases between them. CDR1 and CDR2 (germline): DFQATT, SNEGSKA (reference sequence). DNA of the CDR3: TGCAGTGCTAGAGAACCCCCGATGAGGGGCCCTGGCTACACCTTC. Its translation is CSAREPPMRGPGYTF.